A selection of T cell receptor beta chains follows, all from one sample in a study of vaccination and CD4 T cells after COVID-19. No antigens are known for them. Each CDR3 protein gets one entry after TCRdb re-called the PCR reads with MiXCR. The data contain more than 11,000 distinct CDR3 sequences, roughly 50% of them singletons. Specimen: CD4+ T cells from blood, cultured in vitro. Source of these receptors: a human donor who had recovered from COVID-19. Each CDR3 is given with its conserved first and last residue. The D gene is left open where the match is weak. Size is omitted from some rows. Given values are once, few, many or a class for expanded clones.

V: TRBV15
J: TRBJ2-5
D: -
size: -
DNA: TGTGCCACCAGCAGAGACCAAAGGACAACCTTCTACCAAGAGACCCAGTACTTC
CDR3: CATSRDQRTTFYQETQYF

V: TRBV10-2
J: TRBJ1-1
D: -
size: -
DNA: TGCGCCAGCAGTGAGAACACTGAAGCTTTCTTT
CDR3: CASSENTEAFF

V: TRBV12-3/TRBV12-4
J: TRBJ2-7
D: -
size: few
DNA: TGTGCCAGCAGTTTCCGGGGCTACGAGCAGTACTTC
CDR3: CASSFRGYEQYF

V: TRBV20-1
J: TRBJ1-5
D: -
size: -
DNA: TGCAGTGCTAACAGACAGGCTCATCAGCCCCAGCATTTT
CDR3: CSANRQAHQPQHF

V: TRBV9
J: TRBJ1-6
D: -
size: -
DNA: TGTGCCAGCAGCGTAGGGAGGGGCAATTTGGGGGGTTCACCCCTCCACTTT
CDR3: CASSVGRGNLGGSPLHF

V: TRBV4-3
J: TRBJ2-3
D: TRBD2
size: -
DNA: TGCGCCAGCAGCCAAGTTACTAGCGGGAGGGCCGCGCAGTATTTT
CDR3: CASSQVTSGRAAQYF

V: TRBV19
J: TRBJ2-2
D: -
size: -
DNA: TGTGCCAGTAGGGGGACGGCGAACACCGGGGAGCTGTTTTTT
CDR3: CASRGTANTGELFF

V: TRBV27
J: TRBJ1-1
D: TRBD1
size: -
DNA: TGTGCCAGCAGTTTATTGGGACAGGGGAACGGGAACACTGAAGCTTTCTTT
CDR3: CASSLLGQGNGNTEAFF

V: TRBV20-1
J: TRBJ2-2
D: TRBD1
size: -
DNA: TGCAGTGCCCCGAGATGGGACAGGGGGGACACCGGGGAGCTGTTTTTT
CDR3: CSAPRWDRGDTGELFF

V: TRBV28
J: TRBJ1-4
D: -
size: -
DNA: TGTGCCAGCAGTCTGTTCTCGGGGCCTGCGGGTGAAAAACTGTTTTTT
CDR3: CASSLFSGPAGEKLFF

V: TRBV6-1
J: TRBJ1-5
D: -
size: few
DNA: TGTGCCAGCAGTGAAGAAGGGTCGGGACACTACAATCAGCCCCAGCATTTT
CDR3: CASSEEGSGHYNQPQHF

V: TRBV19
J: TRBJ2-3
D: TRBD2
size: once
DNA: TGTGCCAGTACCGCCAGATCTAGCGGGATAACAGATACGCAGTATTTT
CDR3: CASTARSSGITDTQYF

V: TRBV20-1
J: TRBJ1-1
D: -
size: few
DNA: TGCAGTGCTAGAGGTCGCCCGATGTGGCGGGGTGTGCCTGAAGCTTTCTTT
CDR3: CSARGRPMWRGVPEAFF

V: TRBV29-1
J: TRBJ2-1
D: TRBD2
size: once
DNA: TGCAGCGTCGCGGGAGCATCCTACAATGAGCAGTTCTTC
CDR3: CSVAGASYNEQFF

V: TRBV6-1
J: TRBJ1-2
D: -
size: few
DNA: TGTGCCAGCAGTCAGCGCCGAAACGGGATCCATGGCTACACCTTC
CDR3: CASSQRRNGIHGYTF

V: TRBV10-3
J: TRBJ1-5
D: -
size: few
DNA: TGTGCCATCAGTGAGTCGGAGGGCTTTGATCAGCCCCAGCATTTT
CDR3: CAISESEGFDQPQHF

V: TRBV27
J: TRBJ2-1
D: -
size: -
DNA: TGTGCCAGCAGTTCCTACCGAGGGGGGGCCTACAATGAGCAGTTCTTC
CDR3: CASSSYRGGAYNEQFF

V: TRBV6-1
J: TRBJ1-1
D: -
size: -
DNA: TGTGCCAGCAGTGCTACTCGGAGCACTGAAGCTTTCTTT
CDR3: CASSATRSTEAFF

V: TRBV20-1
J: TRBJ2-3
D: -
size: -
DNA: TGCAGTGCTAGACACAACTCGGGAACAGATACGCAGTATTTT
CDR3: CSARHNSGTDTQYF

V: TRBV5-4
J: TRBJ1-1
D: -
size: -
DNA: TGTGCCAGCAGCTTGGGGGTGGGGCCCCTGAACACTGAAGCTTTCTTT
CDR3: CASSLGVGPLNTEAFF

V: TRBV28
J: TRBJ2-4
D: -
size: few
DNA: TGTGCCAGCAGTAACTACAGACCCTCAGAAAACATTCAGTACTTC
CDR3: CASSNYRPSENIQYF

V: TRBV27
J: TRBJ2-2
D: TRBD2
size: -
DNA: TGTGCCAGCAGTTTTAAGACTAGCGGAGCCGGGGAGCTGTTTTTT
CDR3: CASSFKTSGAGELFF